The 7 T cell receptor beta chains in this list originate from one sample, sequenced in a study of vaccination and CD4 T cells after COVID-19. The Oncomine TCR Beta short-read assay was applied to DNA of cultured CD4+ T cells. In TCRdb, the PCR reads were re-called with MiXCR into one record per CDR3 protein. The repertoire consists of about 7,100 distinct CDR3 sequences, with around 42% occurring once and the leading ten covering 33%. Which antigens these TCRs recognize remains unknown. Regarding treatment: roughly 11-day PBMC culture with coronavirus spike peptide pools or control peptides (ViraFEST assay). It was before the COVID-19 pandemic (2011-2018) that the unexposed donor's CD4+ T cells were collected. The sequenced material came from CD4+ T cells from blood, cultured in vitro. Every receptor here comes from a human donor in good health.

The chain combines TRBV5-1 with TRBJ1-2; D ambiguous. Germline V CDR1 and CDR2: SGHRS, YFSETQ. The CDR3 covers 12 residues. Trimming took off 3 bases at V and 8 bases at J, with 11 bases between the two ends. The CDR3 is CASSSDTVGYTF. The CDR3, as DNA: TGCGCCAGCAGCTCCGATACGGTCGGCTACACCTTC.

This clonotype was observed a handful of times. This rearrangement joins TRBV7-2 to TRBJ1-2; D call uncertain. The CDR3 spans 14 residues. V lost 3 bases, J lost 8 bases, and 16 bases lay in between. Germline V gene sequence: CDR1 SGHTA, CDR2 FQGNSA. The CDR3 spells CASSFFQSTWGYTF. The DNA for the CDR3 is TGTGCCAGCAGCTTCTTTCAGTCCACCTGGGGCTACACCTTC.

The rearrangement links TRBV7-2 to TRBJ1-1; no clear D. Germline CDR1 and CDR2: SGHTA and FQGNSA. The CDR3 consists of 16 residues. Trimming left V 1 base short and J 5 bases short, with 17 bases between. CDR3 DNA: TGTGCCAGCAGCTTAGGCGGAGGGTTTAGGAGGACTGAAGCTTTCTTT. Protein product: CASSLGGGFRRTEAFF.

The chain is built from TRBV19 and TRBJ1-2, with D perhaps TRBD1 (5 bases). Germline V gene data show CDR1 as LNHDA and CDR2 as SQIVND (reference sequence). The CDR3 contains 14 residues. V was cut by 4 bases and J by 4 bases, with 13 bases left in between. CDR3 nucleotides: TGTGCCAGTAGTAGCCACCGGGACCCCTATGGCTACACCTTC. Protein product: CASSSHRDPYGYTF.

The chain combines TRBV10-3 with TRBJ2-2, with D perhaps matching TRBD2 (5 bases). CDR1 and CDR2 from the germline V gene are ENHRY and SYGVKD. V gave up 0 bases and J gave up 3 bases, with 5 bases separating them. The CDR3 covers 14 residues. The chain's CDR3 is CAISESRDTGELFF. CDR3 DNA: TGTGCCATCAGTGAGTCGAGGGACACCGGGGAGCTGTTTTTT.

This clonotype was seen a single time. This chain joins TRBV2 and TRBJ2-7; TRBD2 is a possible D gene (5 bases). Germline V gives CDR1 SNHLY, CDR2 FYNNEI. The CDR3 runs to 13 residues. Trimming took 7 bases from V and 3 from J, leaving 13 bases between them. This CDR3 reads CASIDYNNYEQYF. The DNA for the CDR3 is TGTGCCAGCATTGACTACAATAACTACGAGCAGTACTTC.

V is TRBV7-9 and J is TRBJ2-3; 13 nucleotides line up with TRBD2. J was trimmed by 6 bases and V by 6 bases; bases with no gene match: 9. Looked up from germline, CDR1 is SEHNR and CDR2 is FQNEAQ (reference sequence). The CDR3 consists of 16 residues. The CDR3 spells CASRPTSGGAPDTQYF. The CDR3, as DNA: TGTGCCAGCAGACCTACTAGCGGGGGGGCCCCGGATACGCAGTATTTT.